The 18 T cell receptor beta chains reported below all come from one sample, sequenced in a study of cytomegalovirus exposure and HLA in healthy donors. PCR amplification relied on 60 Vbeta primers (plus 13 Jbeta primers). Sequencing used immunoSEQ multiplex PCR; TCRdb keeps in-frame clones, though not all of them. The table records approximately 190,000 clones, roughly 86% of them present only once. Input material: PBMCs. These receptors originate from a middle-aged man in good health and CMV-seropositive.

V is TRBV27 and J is TRBJ2-1; the D gene is possibly TRBD1 (6 bases). The V end lost 5 bases, the J end lost 6 bases, and 17 bases lay between the germline ends. Germline-derived CDR1 and CDR2 are MNHEY and SMNVEV (reference sequence). The CDR3 runs 15 residues. CDR3 coding DNA: TGTGCCAGCAGTCTACAGGGTTGGGGTCCCAATGAGCAGTTCTTC. Its protein product is CASSLQGWGPNEQFF.

The gene calls are TRBV9 and TRBJ2-5, with D unclear. The end of the DNA aligns better with TRBJ2-7, so the J call may be wrong. CDR3 length: 14 residues. The germline gives CDR1 SGDLS, CDR2 YYNGEE. CDR3 DNA: TGTGCCAGCAGCGTAGACCCAACCAACTACGAGCAGTACTTC. It codes for CASSVDPTNYEQYF.

The gene calls are TRBV5-1 and TRBJ2-1; the D gene is possibly TRBD2 (6 bases). The germline gives CDR1 SGHRS, CDR2 YFSETQ. V was cut by 5 bases and J by 10 bases, with 13 bases left in between. This CDR3 contains 12 residues. The CDR3 nucleotides read TGCGCCAGCAGGCCCGCTAGCGAGGAGCAGTTCTTC. This translates into CASRPASEEQFF.

J is TRBJ2-3 and V is TRBV15, with D perhaps matching TRBD2 (5 bases). The V gene lost 6 bases and the J gene lost 2 bases, with 18 bases spanning the gap. This CDR3 region has 16 residues. CDR1 is LNHNV, CDR2 YYDKDF, per germline (reference sequence). The CDR3 region is CATRRDISGNTDTQYF. In nucleotides, the CDR3 is TGTGCCACCAGGAGGGATATCTCCGGGAACACAGATACGCAGTATTTT.

There are a few counts of this clone. This chain uses TRBV5-8 with TRBJ2-7; 8 nucleotides line up with TRBD1. The CDR3 length is 15 residues. V was clipped by 4 bases and J by 4 bases; unmatched bases: 10. Germline V gene data show CDR1 as SGHTS and CDR2 as YDEGEE. The CDR3 region has the DNA TGTGCCAGCAGCGATGCTGGACAGGGTTCGTACGAGCAGTACTTC. Its protein product is CASSDAGQGSYEQYF.

The V call is TRBV4-1, the J call TRBJ2-6, with TRBD2 matching 8 bases. V gave up 1 base and J gave up 0 bases; unmatched junction bases: 8. CDR3 length: 19 residues. CDR1 MGHRA and CDR2 YSYEKL come from the germline V gene. The CDR3 protein is CASSQGALAGPSGANVLTF. The CDR3 coding sequence is TGCGCCAGCAGCCAAGGGGCGCTAGCGGGTCCCTCTGGGGCCAACGTCCTGACTTTC.

Only a few counts were recorded for this clone. This chain connects TRBV29-1 to TRBJ1-4, with D unresolved. The CDR3 has 13 residues. Germline-derived CDR1 and CDR2 are SQVTM and ANQGSEA. With 4 bases removed from V and 0 bases from J, the gap between germline ends came to 6 bases. The CDR3 DNA reads TGCAGCGTTGCGAGATCAACTAATGAAAAACTGTTTTTT. Translated, it gives CSVARSTNEKLFF.

This CDR3 reads CASSPGYNEQFF. CDR3 DNA: TGTGCCAGCAGCCCAGGGTACAATGAGCAGTTCTTC. V is TRBV5-6 and J is TRBJ2-1; the D gene is possibly TRBD1 (5 bases). Between the trimmed V and J ends, which lost 4 bases and 4 bases, there was a span of 6 bases. The germline V gene has CDR1 SGHDT and CDR2 YYEEEE. The CDR3 contains 12 residues.

The chain has TRBV11-2 and TRBJ2-3; tentatively, D is TRBD2 (6 bases). Germline assignment: CDR1 SGHAT and CDR2 FQNNGV. Trimming cost V 3 bases and J 0 bases, with 16 bases left between them. The CDR3 contains 17 residues. The CDR3, as DNA: TGTGCCAGCAGCTTGGGGTGGGAGGTCATTAGCACAGATACGCAGTATTTT. Residues: CASSLGWEVISTDTQYF.

This chain joins TRBV5-1 and TRBJ2-5; 12 nucleotides agree with TRBD2. The CDR3 has 18 amino acids. Trimming removed 1 base from V and 2 bases from J; junction bases left unmatched: 9. Germline CDR1 reads SGHRS; CDR2 reads YFSETQ. In DNA, the CDR3 is TGCGCCAGCAGCTTGCAAGCTAGCGGGGGGGCCGCTCAAGAGACCCAGTACTTC. Translated: CASSLQASGGAAQETQYF.

The V and J genes are TRBV4-2 and TRBJ2-5, with TRBD2 as a possible D gene (6 bases). Trimming took 0 bases from V and 5 from J, leaving 13 bases between them. CDR1 and CDR2 (germline): LGHNA, YNFKEQ. The CDR3 consists of 15 residues. This chain's CDR3 is CASSQEAGRLETQYF. The CDR3 DNA reads TGTGCCAGCAGCCAAGAAGCAGGGAGGCTGGAGACCCAGTACTTC.

This clone has only one observation. This chain joins TRBV7-9 and TRBJ2-3, with D possibly TRBD1 on 6 matching bases. CDR3 length: 15 residues. The ends were cut back, 4 bases at V and 3 bases at J, with 14 bases in the middle. Germline lookup yields CDR1 SEHNR and CDR2 FQNEAQ (reference sequence). CDR3 loop: CASSSGPRGTDTQYF. The CDR3 region has the DNA TGTGCCAGCAGCTCGGGCCCGAGGGGGACAGATACGCAGTATTTT.

The CDR3 spells CASRSSGRFNEQFF. The CDR3 DNA sequence: TGTGCCAGCAGAAGTAGCGGGAGATTCAATGAGCAGTTCTTC. The genes are TRBV28 and TRBJ2-1, with 9 nucleotides matching TRBD2. This CDR3 is 14 amino acids long. The ends lost 6 bases at V and 6 bases at J; junction bases unmatched: 6. In germline, CDR1 is MDHEN, CDR2 SYDVKM.

The gene calls are TRBV6-1 and TRBJ1-2, with TRBD1 matching over 9 bases. J gave up 7 bases and V 4 bases, and 7 bases lay outside the gene matches. This CDR3 spans 14 amino acids. In germline, CDR1 is MNHNS, CDR2 SASEGT. The CDR3 loop is CASSAGQGEFGYTF. The CDR3 coding sequence is TGTGCCAGCAGTGCGGGACAGGGAGAGTTTGGCTACACCTTC.

Only one count was recorded for this clone. Different DNA sequences within this sample yield the same CDR3. The chain joins TRBV20-1 to TRBJ1-2; no reliable D call. The CDR3 covers 11 residues. Looked up from germline, CDR1 is DFQATT and CDR2 is SNEGSKA (reference sequence). Trimming shortened V by 3 bases and J by 4 bases, and 6 bases separated the two germline ends. The CDR3 protein is CSARSSYGYTF. CDR3 bases: TGCAGTGCTAGGTCCAGCTATGGCTACACCTTC.

This clone was found a few times. This sequence joins TRBV7-3 and TRBJ2-2, with a tentative D call TRBD2 (5 bases). V lost 5 bases, J lost 0 bases, and 13 bases lay in between. The CDR3 covers 16 residues. Per germline, CDR1 SGHTA and CDR2 FQGTGA. DNA for the CDR3: TGTGCCAGCAGCCCCCCCAACGGGGCGAACACCGGGGAGCTGTTTTTT. It yields the protein CASSPPNGANTGELFF.

The chain employs TRBV4-2 and TRBJ2-1, with D maybe TRBD2 (6 bases). V shed 4 bases and J shed 0 bases, with 10 bases lying between them. This CDR3 contains 15 residues. The germline V gene has CDR1 LGHNA and CDR2 YNFKEQ. This CDR3 is CASSPPGGSYNEQFF. CDR3 DNA sequence: TGTGCCAGCAGCCCCCCCGGGGGCTCCTACAATGAGCAGTTCTTC.

The chain recombines TRBV18 with TRBJ2-1; the D gene is possibly TRBD2 (6 bases). CDR1 and CDR2 (germline): KGHSH, LQKENI. V gave up 3 bases and J gave up 0 bases, with 9 bases separating them. This CDR3 region has 15 residues. The CDR3 sequence: CASSPRRASYNEQFF. The CDR3 region has the DNA TGTGCCAGCTCACCTCGGAGGGCCTCCTACAATGAGCAGTTCTTC.